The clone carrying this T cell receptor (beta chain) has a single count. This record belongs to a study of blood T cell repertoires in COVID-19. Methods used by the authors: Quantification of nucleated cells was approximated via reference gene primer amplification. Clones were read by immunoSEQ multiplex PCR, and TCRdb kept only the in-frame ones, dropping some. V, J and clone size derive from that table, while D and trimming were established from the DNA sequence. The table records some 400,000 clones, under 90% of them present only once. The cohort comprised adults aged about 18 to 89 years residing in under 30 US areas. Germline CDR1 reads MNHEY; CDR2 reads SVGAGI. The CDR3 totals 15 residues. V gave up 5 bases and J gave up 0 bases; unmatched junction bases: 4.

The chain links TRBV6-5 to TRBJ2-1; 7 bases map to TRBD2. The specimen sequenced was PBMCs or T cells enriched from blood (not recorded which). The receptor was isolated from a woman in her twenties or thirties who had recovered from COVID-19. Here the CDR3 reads CASSPGGFSYNEQFF. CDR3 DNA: TGTGCCAGCAGTCCGGGGGGTTTCTCCTACAATGAGCAGTTCTTC.